This T cell receptor beta chain emerged from a study of regulatory T cells in long-lasting Graves disease. The CDR3 sequence is 13 residues long. V lost 10 bases, J lost 0 bases, and 10 bases lay in between. Both iRepertoire HTBI primers and Arm-PCR of CDR3 regions were used to build the TCR beta libraries. TCRdb used MiXCR to reprocess the multiplex PCR reads, holding one entry per CDR3 protein. The data contain 400,000 to 500,000 distinct CDR3 sequences, around 20% of them singletons. Regarding time point: persistent/refractory GD, antithyroid drugs over 5 years with positive TRAb. PBMC RNA served as the TCR library source. This clonotype was seen a few times.

This chain joins TRBV12-3 or TRBV12-4 and TRBJ2-1; no definite D call. This clonotype was obtained from a female donor with Graves disease. The specimen comprised peripheral blood mononuclear cells (PBMCs), sampled when the disease was refractory, from a patient treated with antithyroid drugs. CDR3 sequence (DNA): TGTGCCACCAACAGAGACTCCTACAATGAGCAGTTCTTC. Translating it yields CATNRDSYNEQFF.